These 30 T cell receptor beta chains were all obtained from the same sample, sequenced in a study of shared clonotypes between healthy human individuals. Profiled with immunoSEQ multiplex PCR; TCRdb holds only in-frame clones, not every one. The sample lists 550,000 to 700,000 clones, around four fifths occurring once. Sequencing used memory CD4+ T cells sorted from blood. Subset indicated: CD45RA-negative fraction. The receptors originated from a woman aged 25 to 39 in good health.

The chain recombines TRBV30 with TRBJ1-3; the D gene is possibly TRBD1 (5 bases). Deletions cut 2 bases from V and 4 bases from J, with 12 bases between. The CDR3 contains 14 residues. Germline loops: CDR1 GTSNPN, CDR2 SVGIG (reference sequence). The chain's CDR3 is CAWSFGAGGNTIYF. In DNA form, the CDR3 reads TGTGCCTGGAGTTTTGGGGCAGGAGGAAACACCATATATTTT.

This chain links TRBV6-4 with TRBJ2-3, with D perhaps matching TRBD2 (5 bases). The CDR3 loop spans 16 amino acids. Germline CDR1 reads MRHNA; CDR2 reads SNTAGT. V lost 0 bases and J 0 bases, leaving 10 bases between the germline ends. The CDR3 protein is CASSDSASLSTDTQYF. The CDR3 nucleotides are TGTGCCAGCAGTGACTCTGCTAGCCTTAGCACAGATACGCAGTATTTT.

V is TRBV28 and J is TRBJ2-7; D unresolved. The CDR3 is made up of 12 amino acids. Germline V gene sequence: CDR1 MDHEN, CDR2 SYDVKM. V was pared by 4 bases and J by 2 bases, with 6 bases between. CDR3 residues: CASSYNTYEQYF. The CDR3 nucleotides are TGTGCCAGCAGTTACAACACCTACGAGCAGTACTTC. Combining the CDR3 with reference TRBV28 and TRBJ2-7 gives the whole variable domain DVKVTQSSRYLVKRTGEKVFLECVQDMDHENMFWYRQDPGLGLRLIYFSYDVKMKEKGDIPEGYSVSREKKERFSLILESASTNQTSMYLCASSYNTYEQYFGPGTRLTVT.

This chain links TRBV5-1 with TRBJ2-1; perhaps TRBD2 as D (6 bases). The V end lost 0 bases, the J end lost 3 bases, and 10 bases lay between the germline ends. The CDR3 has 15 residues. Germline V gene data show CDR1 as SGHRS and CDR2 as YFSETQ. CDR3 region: CASSLVGTRYNEQFF. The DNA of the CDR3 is TGCGCCAGCAGCTTGGTAGGGACTCGCTACAATGAGCAGTTCTTC.

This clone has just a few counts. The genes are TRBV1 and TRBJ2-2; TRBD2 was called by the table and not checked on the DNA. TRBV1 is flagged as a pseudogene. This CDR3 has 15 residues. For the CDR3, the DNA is TGCACCAGCAGCCAAGGTGGGAGAGCCACCGGGGAGCTGTTTTTT. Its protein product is CTSSQGGRATGELFF.

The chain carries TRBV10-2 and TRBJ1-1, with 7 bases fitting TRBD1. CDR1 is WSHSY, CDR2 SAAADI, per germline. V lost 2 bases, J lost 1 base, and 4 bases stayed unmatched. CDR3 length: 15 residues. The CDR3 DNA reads TGCGCCAGCAGTGAGCCGTGGACAGGGAACACTGAAGCTTTCTTT. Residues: CASSEPWTGNTEAFF.

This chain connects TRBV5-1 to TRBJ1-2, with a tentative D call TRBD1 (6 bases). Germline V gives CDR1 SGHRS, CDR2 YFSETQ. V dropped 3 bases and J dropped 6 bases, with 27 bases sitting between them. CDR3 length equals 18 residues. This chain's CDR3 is CASSSGGGEGPYRDGYTF. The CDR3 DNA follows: TGCGCCAGCAGCTCGGGGGGCGGAGAAGGACCGTACCGGGATGGCTACACCTTC.

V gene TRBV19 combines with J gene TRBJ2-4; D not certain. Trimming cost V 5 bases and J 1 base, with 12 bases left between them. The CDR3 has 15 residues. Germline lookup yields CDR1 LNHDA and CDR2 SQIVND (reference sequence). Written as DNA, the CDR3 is TGTGCCAGTAGTTTGAACGGCCCTGCCAAAAACATTCAGTACTTC. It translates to CASSLNGPAKNIQYF.

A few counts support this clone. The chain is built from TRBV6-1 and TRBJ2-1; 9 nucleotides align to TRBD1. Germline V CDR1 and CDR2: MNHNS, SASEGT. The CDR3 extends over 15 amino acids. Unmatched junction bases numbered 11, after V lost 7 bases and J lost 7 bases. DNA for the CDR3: TGTGCCAGCACTGATACAGGGGGCAGTCGAAATGAGCAGTTCTTC. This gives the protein CASTDTGGSRNEQFF.

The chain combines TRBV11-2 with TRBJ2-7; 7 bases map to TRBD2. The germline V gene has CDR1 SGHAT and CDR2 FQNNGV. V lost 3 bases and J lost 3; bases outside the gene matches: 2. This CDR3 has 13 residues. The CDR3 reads CASSFGGFYEQYF. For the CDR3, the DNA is TGTGCCAGCAGCTTCGGGGGGTTCTACGAGCAGTACTTC.

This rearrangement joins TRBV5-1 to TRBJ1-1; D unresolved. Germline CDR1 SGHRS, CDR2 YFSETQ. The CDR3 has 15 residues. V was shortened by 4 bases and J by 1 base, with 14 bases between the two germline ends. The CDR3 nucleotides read TGCGCCAGCAGCCTTGCGCGGGGAACGAACACTGAAGCTTTCTTT. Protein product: CASSLARGTNTEAFF.

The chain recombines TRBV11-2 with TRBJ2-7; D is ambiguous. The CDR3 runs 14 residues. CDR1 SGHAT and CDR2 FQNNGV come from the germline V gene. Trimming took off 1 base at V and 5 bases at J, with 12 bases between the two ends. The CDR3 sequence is CASSLGWYLNEQYF. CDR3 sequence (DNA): TGTGCCAGCAGCTTAGGCTGGTACCTTAACGAGCAGTACTTC.

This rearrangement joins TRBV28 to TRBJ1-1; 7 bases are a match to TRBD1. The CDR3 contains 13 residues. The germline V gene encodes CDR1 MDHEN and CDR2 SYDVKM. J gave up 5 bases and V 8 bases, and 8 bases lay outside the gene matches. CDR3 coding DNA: TGTGCCAGCTCCGGACAGGTGGGGACTGAAGCTTTCTTT. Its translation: CASSGQVGTEAFF.

CDR3 in amino acids: CASSPRGAGTSTREQYF. The DNA for the CDR3 is TGTGCCAGCAGCCCTCGAGGAGCCGGGACCTCCACCCGGGAGCAGTACTTC. The V call is TRBV25-1, the J call TRBJ2-7; D could derive from TRBD1 or TRBD2 (5 bases each). V lost 6 bases to trimming and J lost 7 bases, with 28 bases between them. Germline V gene sequence: CDR1 MGHDK, CDR2 SYGVNS. The CDR3 covers 17 residues.

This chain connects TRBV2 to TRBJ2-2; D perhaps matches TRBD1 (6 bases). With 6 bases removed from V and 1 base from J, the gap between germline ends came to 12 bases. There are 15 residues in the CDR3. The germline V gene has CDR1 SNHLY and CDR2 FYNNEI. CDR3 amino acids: CASRAGGGNTGELFF. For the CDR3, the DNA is TGTGCCAGCAGGGCTGGGGGCGGGAACACCGGGGAGCTGTTTTTT. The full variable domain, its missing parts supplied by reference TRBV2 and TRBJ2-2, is EPEVTQTPSHQVTQMGQEVILRCVPISNHLYFYWYRQILGQKVEFLVSFYNNEISEKSEIFDDQFSVERPDGSNFTLKIRSTKLEDSAMYFCASRAGGGNTGELFFGEGSRLTVL.

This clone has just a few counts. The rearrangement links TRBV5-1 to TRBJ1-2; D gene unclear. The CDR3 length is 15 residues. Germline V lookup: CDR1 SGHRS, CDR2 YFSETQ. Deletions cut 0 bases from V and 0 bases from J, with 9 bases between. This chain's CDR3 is CASSLGNTANYGYTF. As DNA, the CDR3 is TGCGCCAGCAGCTTGGGAAACACAGCTAACTATGGCTACACCTTC.

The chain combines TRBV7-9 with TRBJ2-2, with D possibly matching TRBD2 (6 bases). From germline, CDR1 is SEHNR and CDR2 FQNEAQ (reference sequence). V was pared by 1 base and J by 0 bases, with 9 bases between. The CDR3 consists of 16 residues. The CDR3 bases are TGTGCCAGCAGCTTAGTATGGGACTCGAACACCGGGGAGCTGTTTTTT. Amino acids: CASSLVWDSNTGELFF.

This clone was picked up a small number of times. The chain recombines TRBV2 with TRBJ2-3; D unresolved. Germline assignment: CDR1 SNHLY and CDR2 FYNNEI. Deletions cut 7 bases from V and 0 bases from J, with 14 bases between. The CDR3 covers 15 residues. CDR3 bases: TGTGCCAGCACCCTGAGACCAGCTAGCACAGATACGCAGTATTTT. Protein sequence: CASTLRPASTDTQYF. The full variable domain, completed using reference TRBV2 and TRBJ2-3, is EPEVTQTPSHQVTQMGQEVILRCVPISNHLYFYWYRQILGQKVEFLVSFYNNEISEKSEIFDDQFSVERPDGSNFTLKIRSTKLEDSAMYFCASTLRPASTDTQYFGPGTRLTVL.

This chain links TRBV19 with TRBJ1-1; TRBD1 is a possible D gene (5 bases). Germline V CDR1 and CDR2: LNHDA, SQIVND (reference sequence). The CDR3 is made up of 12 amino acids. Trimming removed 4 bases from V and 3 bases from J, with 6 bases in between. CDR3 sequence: CASSSRDTEAFF. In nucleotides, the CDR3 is TGTGCCAGTAGTAGCAGGGACACTGAAGCTTTCTTT.

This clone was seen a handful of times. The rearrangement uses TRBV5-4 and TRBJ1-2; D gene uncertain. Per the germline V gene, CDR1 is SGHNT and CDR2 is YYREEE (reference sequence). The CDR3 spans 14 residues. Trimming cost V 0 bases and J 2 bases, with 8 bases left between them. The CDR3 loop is CASSLDPVNYGYTF. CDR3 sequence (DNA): TGTGCCAGCAGCTTGGATCCGGTCAACTATGGCTACACCTTC.

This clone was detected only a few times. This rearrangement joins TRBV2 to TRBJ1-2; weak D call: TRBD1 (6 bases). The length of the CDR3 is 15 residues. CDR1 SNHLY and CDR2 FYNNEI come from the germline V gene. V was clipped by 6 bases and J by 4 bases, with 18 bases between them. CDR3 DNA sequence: TGTGCCAGCAGAGGGTCAGCGGGGGCTGTCTATGGCTACACCTTC. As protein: CASRGSAGAVYGYTF.

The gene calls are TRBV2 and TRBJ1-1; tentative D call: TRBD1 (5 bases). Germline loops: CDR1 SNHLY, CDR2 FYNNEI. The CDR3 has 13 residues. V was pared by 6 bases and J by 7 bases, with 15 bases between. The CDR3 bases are TGTGCCAGCAGCGGAGTAGGACAAAATGAAGCTTTCTTT. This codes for CASSGVGQNEAFF.

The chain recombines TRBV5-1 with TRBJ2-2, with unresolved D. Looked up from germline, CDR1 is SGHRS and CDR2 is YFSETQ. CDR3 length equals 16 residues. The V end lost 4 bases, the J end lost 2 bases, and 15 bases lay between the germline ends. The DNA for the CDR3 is TGCGCCAGCAGCCGTGACCGATATTCTAACACCGGGGAGCTGTTTTTT. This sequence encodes CASSRDRYSNTGELFF.

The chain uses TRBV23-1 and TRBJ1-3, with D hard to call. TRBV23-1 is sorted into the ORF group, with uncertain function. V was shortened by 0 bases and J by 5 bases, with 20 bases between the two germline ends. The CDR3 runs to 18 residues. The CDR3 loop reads CASSQSVPSEGLRNTIYF. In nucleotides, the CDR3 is TGCGCCAGCAGTCAATCGGTCCCGTCCGAGGGTTTAAGAAACACCATATATTTT.

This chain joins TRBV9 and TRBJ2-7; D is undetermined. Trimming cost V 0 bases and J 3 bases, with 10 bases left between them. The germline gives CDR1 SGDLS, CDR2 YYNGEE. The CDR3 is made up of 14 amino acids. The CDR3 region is CASSVDILGYEQYF. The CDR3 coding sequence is TGTGCCAGCAGCGTAGACATATTGGGCTACGAGCAGTACTTC. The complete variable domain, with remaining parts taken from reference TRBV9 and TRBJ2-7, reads DSGVTQTPKHLITATGQRVTLRCSPRSGDLSVYWYQQSLDQGLQFLIQYYNGEERAKGNILERFSAQQFPDLHSELNLSSLELGDSALYFCASSVDILGYEQYFGPGTRLTVT.

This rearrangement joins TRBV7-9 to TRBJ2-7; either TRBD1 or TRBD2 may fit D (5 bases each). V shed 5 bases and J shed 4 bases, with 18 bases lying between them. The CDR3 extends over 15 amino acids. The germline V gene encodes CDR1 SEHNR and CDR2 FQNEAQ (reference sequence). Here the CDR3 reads CASSKVGAAIYEQYF. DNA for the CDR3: TGTGCCAGCAGCAAAGTCGGGGCTGCGATTTACGAGCAGTACTTC.

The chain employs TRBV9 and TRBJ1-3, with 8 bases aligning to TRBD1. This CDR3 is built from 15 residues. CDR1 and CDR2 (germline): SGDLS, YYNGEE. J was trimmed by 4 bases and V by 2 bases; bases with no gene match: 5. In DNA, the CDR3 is TGTGCCAGCAGCGTGACAGGGGACGGAGGAAACACCATATATTTT. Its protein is CASSVTGDGGNTIYF.

This CDR3 reads CASSPRGDTQYF. CDR3 DNA: TGTGCCAGCAGCCCTCGTGGAGATACGCAGTATTTT. The chain links TRBV7-2 to TRBJ2-3; no definite D call. This CDR3 region has 12 residues. CDR1 SGHTA and CDR2 FQGNSA come from the germline V gene. Trimming took 5 bases from V and 5 from J, leaving 8 bases between them.

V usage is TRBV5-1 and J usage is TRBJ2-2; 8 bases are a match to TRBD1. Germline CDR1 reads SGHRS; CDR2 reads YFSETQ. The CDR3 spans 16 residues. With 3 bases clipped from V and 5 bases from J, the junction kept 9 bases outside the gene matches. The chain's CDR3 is CASSSGAGGKTGELFF. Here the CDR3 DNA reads TGCGCCAGCAGCTCTGGGGCAGGGGGCAAAACCGGGGAGCTGTTTTTT.

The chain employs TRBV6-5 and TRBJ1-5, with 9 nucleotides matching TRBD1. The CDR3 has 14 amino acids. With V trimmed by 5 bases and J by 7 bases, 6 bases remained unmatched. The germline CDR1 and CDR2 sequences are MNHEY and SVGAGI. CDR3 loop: CASSRTGVKQPQHF. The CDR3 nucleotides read TGTGCCAGCAGTCGGACAGGGGTTAAACAGCCCCAGCATTTT.